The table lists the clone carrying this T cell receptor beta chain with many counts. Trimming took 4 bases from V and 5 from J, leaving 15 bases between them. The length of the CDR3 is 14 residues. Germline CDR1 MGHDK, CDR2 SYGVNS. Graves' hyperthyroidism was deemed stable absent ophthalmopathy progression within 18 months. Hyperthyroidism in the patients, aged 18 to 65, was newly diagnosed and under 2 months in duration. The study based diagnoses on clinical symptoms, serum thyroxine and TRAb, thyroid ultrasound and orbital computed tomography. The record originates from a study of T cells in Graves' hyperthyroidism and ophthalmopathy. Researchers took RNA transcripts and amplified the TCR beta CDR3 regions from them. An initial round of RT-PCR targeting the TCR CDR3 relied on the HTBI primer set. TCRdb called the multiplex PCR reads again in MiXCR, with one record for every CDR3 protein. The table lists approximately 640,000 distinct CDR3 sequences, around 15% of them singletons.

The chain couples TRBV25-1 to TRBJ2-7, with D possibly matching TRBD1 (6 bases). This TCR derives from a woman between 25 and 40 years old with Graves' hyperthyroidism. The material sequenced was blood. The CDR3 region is CASSAAGQFHEQYF. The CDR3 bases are TGTGCCAGCAGTGCGGCAGGACAGTTCCACGAGCAGTACTTC.